This TCR beta chain emerged from a study of blood T cell repertoires in COVID-19. The CDR3 totals 18 residues. Germline lookup yields CDR1 MGHRA and CDR2 YSYEKL. V dropped 0 bases and J dropped 4; count of bases not matched to a gene: 10. Sequencing was performed with immunoSEQ multiplex PCR; in TCRdb, only in-frame clones are kept and a portion is missing. The sample lists approximately 80,000 clones; around 86% were seen once. Material for sequencing was peripheral blood. The receptor's source is an elderly man with acute or convalescent COVID-19. The chain combines TRBV4-1 with TRBJ2-2; 8 bases line up with TRBD2. CDR3 residues: CASSQDPGGGWSTGELFF. The DNA of the CDR3 is TGCGCCAGCAGCCAAGACCCGGGAGGGGGTTGGAGCACCGGGGAGCTGTTTTTT.